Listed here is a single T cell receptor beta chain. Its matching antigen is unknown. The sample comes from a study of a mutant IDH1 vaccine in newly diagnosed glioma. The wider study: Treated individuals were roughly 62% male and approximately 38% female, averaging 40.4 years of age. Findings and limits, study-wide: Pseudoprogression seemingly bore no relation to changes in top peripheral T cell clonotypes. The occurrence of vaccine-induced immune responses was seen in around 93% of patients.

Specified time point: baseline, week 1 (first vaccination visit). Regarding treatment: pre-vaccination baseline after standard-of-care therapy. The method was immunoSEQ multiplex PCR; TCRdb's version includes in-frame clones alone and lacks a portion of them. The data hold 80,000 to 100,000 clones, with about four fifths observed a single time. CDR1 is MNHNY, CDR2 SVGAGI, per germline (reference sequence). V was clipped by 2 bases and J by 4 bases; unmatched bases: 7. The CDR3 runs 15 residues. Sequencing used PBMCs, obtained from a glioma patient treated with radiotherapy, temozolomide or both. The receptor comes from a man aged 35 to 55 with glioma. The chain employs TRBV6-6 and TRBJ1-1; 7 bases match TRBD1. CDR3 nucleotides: TGTGCCAGCAGTTACCCGACAGGGTCTGGCACTGAAGCTTTCTTT. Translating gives CASSYPTGSGTEAFF.